This TCR beta chain was observed in a study of cytomegalovirus exposure and HLA in healthy donors. This CDR3 region has 15 residues. Germline V gene lookup returns CDR1 MGHRA and CDR2 YSYEKL. The V gene lost 5 bases and the J gene lost 0 bases, with 11 bases spanning the gap. The PCR ran on 60 Vbeta and 13 Jbeta primers. Generated by immunoSEQ multiplex PCR, the TCRdb table keeps only in-frame clones and is missing some. The repertoire shows about 100,000 clones; the top ten hold roughly 0.64%. This receptor was identified in a man over 45 in good health and CMV-seronegative. The material sequenced was PBMCs. The rearrangement joins TRBV4-1 to TRBJ2-1, with D hard to call. CDR3 in amino acids: CASSLRMFSYNEQFF. CDR3 coding DNA: TGCGCCAGCAGCTTGCGAATGTTCTCCTACAATGAGCAGTTCTTC.